What follows are 3 T cell receptor beta chains derived from one specimen sequenced in a study of shared clonotypes between healthy human individuals. This table comes from immunoSEQ multiplex PCR, and its TCRdb copy is limited to in-frame clones, with some not included. Seen here are a few million clones, 93% observed once, and the top ten hold under 2%. Terminally differentiated effector memory CD45RA+ cells were left out of the naive CD8 fraction, which was CD45RO-negative and positively selected for CCR7. The sample taken for sequencing was naive CD8+ T cells from PBMCs. Source of these receptors: a man between 18 and 29 years old in good health. Some clones in this sample may be carry-over from other donors' samples.

V and J are TRBV15 and TRBJ1-1; possible D gene TRBD1, 6 bases. This CDR3 contains 15 residues. The germline V gene encodes CDR1 LNHNV and CDR2 YYDKDF (reference sequence). V gave up 0 bases and J gave up 0 bases, with 8 bases separating them. The CDR3 here is CATSRDRTVNTEAFF. For the CDR3, the DNA is TGTGCCACCAGCAGAGATCGGACAGTGAACACTGAAGCTTTCTTT.

The gene calls are TRBV7-8 and TRBJ1-1; D may be TRBD1 (5 bases). V was pared by 2 bases and J by 0 bases, with 10 bases between. In germline, CDR1 is SGHVS, CDR2 FQNEAQ. The CDR3 spans 15 residues. The CDR3 DNA follows: TGTGCCAGCAGCTTATGGCGGGGCGTGAACACTGAAGCTTTCTTT. Its protein product is CASSLWRGVNTEAFF.

This chain connects TRBV5-6 to TRBJ2-1, with 9 bases that match TRBD1. The ends lost 4 bases at V and 7 bases at J; junction bases unmatched: 9. This CDR3 has 15 residues. In germline, CDR1 is SGHDT, CDR2 YYEEEE. CDR3 DNA sequence: TGTGCCAGCAGCCCACGTCCCGGGACAGGGAATGAGCAGTTCTTC. It translates to CASSPRPGTGNEQFF.